The entry below describes one T cell receptor (beta chain). Its antigen is as yet unknown. Measured with immunoSEQ multiplex PCR; TCRdb has only the in-frame clones, and not every one. In the table there are about 190,000 clones, approximately 85% of which are singletons. This sample stems from a study of cytomegalovirus exposure and HLA in healthy donors. The study, taken as a whole, reports: Specific recognition of CMV antigens was confirmed in vitro for three chains (all CMV-associated).

Donors were drawn from the approximately 120-subject validation cohort, separate from the roughly 700-subject first cohort. CDR1 is SGHRS and CDR2 is YFSETQ in the germline V gene. V lost 0 bases to trimming and J lost 2 bases, with 9 bases between them. This CDR3 spans 14 amino acids. The chain employs TRBV5-1 and TRBJ2-7; a weak D match, TRBD2 (5 bases). The sample consisted of PBMCs. This sequence was found in a woman under 30 in good health and CMV-seronegative. DNA for the CDR3: TGCGCCAGCAGCTTGGACATGAGGGCCTACGAGCAGTACTTC. This codes for CASSLDMRAYEQYF. The whole variable domain, remainder taken from reference TRBV5-1 and TRBJ2-7, is KAGVTQTPRYLIKTRGQQVTLSCSPISGHRSVSWYQQTPGQGLQFLFEYFSETQRNKGNFPGRFSGRQFSNSRSEMNVSTLELGDSALYLCASSLDMRAYEQYFGPGTRLTVT.